The text below deals with one T cell receptor (beta chain). The sample belongs to a study of cytomegalovirus exposure and HLA in healthy donors. The CDR3 has 12 amino acids. Germline assignment: CDR1 SGHTA and CDR2 FQGNSA. Trimming stripped 5 bases from V and 4 bases from J, with 8 bases between. PCR amplification relied on 60 Vbeta primers (plus 13 Jbeta primers). The assay was immunoSEQ multiplex PCR, and TCRdb's table has in-frame clones only and misses some. This table has around 140,000 clones, around 80% appearing once. V usage is TRBV7-2 and J usage is TRBJ2-5, with D uncertain. The sequence was collected from a man between 18 and 29 years old in good health and CMV-seropositive. The source material was PBMCs. CDR3 DNA sequence: TGTGCCAGCAGCCCGAGAAGAGAGACCCAGTACTTC. This translates into CASSPRRETQYF.